Presented here are 16 T cell receptor beta chains from one specimen sequenced in a study of T-cell reconstitution after alpha-beta-depleted transplantation in children. The library targeted TCRbeta and was prepared with unique molecular identifiers. Each CDR3 protein is one row after TCRdb ran MiXCR on the PCR reads. The sample lists about 500,000 distinct CDR3 sequences; approximately 32% were seen once. Here the sequenced sample was PBMCs from the stem cell graft donor, taken from the stem cell graft. These receptors were taken from a human donor who donated a stem cell graft to a child with aplastic anemia.

This clonotype was observed once. This rearrangement joins TRBV6-1 to TRBJ2-1; 15 bases are a match to TRBD2. Germline CDR1 is MNHNS and CDR2 is SASEGT. Trimming cost V 6 bases and J 6 bases; bases outside gene matches: 12. The CDR3 has 18 residues. The CDR3 region is CASSRRTSGRAYINEQFF. As DNA, the CDR3 is TGTGCCAGCAGCCGGAGGACTAGCGGGAGGGCCTATATCAATGAGCAGTTCTTC.

The table lists this clonotype with a few counts. This rearrangement joins TRBV20-1 to TRBJ2-3; D is ambiguous. The CDR3 length is 14 residues. The ends were cut back, 1 base at V and 13 bases at J, with 21 bases in the middle. The V gene's germline CDR1 is DFQATT and CDR2 SNEGSKA (reference sequence). The CDR3 DNA sequence: TGCAGTGCTAGAGTCCCTCGCCCACTCTTTACCGAGTATTTT. Translated: CSARVPRPLFTEYF.

The V and J genes are TRBV29-1 and TRBJ1-1; D is unclear. Germline CDR1 is SQVTM and CDR2 is ANQGSEA. This CDR3 contains 14 residues. Trimming stripped 0 bases from V and 6 bases from J, with 14 bases between. The DNA of the CDR3 is TGCAGCGTTGAAGATCAAGGAATGTTGCCTGAAGCTTTCTTT. It is translated as CSVEDQGMLPEAFF.

The chain uses TRBV15 and TRBJ1-2, with TRBD1 as a possible D gene (5 bases). CDR3 size: 15 residues. V lost 3 bases and J lost 4, with 15 bases in between. The germline CDR1 and CDR2 sequences are LNHNV and YYDKDF (reference sequence). As DNA, the CDR3 is TGTGCCACCAGCAGGGACGGGGGGTTGGTCTATGGCTACACCTTC. Its protein is CATSRDGGLVYGYTF.

This clonotype occurred a few times. This chain connects TRBV12-3 or TRBV12-4 to TRBJ2-1, with 8 positions matching TRBD1. V was pared by 7 bases and J by 7 bases, with 12 bases of the junction left unmatched. There are 15 residues in the CDR3. This CDR3 is CASTSGGGRWNEQFF. The CDR3 DNA reads as TGTGCCAGCACCTCAGGGGGCGGCCGATGGAATGAGCAGTTCTTC.

In this sample, this clonotype turned up many times. This chain links TRBV20-1 with TRBJ2-5; D possibly corresponds to TRBD1 (5 bases). This CDR3 is built from 11 residues. Germline assignment: CDR1 DFQATT and CDR2 SNEGSKA (reference sequence). Deletions cut 7 bases from V and 2 bases from J, with 8 bases between. As DNA, the CDR3 is TGCAGTGGTCGACAGCAAGAGACCCAGTACTTC. It translates to CSGRQQETQYF.

The rearrangement links TRBV7-2 to TRBJ2-3, with 10 nucleotides matching TRBD2. Unmatched junction bases numbered 5, after V lost 4 bases and J lost 4 bases. The CDR3 loop spans 15 amino acids. CDR1 is SGHTA, CDR2 FQGNSA, per germline. Written as DNA, the CDR3 is TGTGCCAGCAGCTCTAGCGGGGGAGGAGCAGATACGCAGTATTTT. It translates to CASSSSGGGADTQYF. The variable domain in full, completed from reference TRBV7-2 and TRBJ2-3, reads GAGVSQSPSNKVTEKGKDVELRCDPISGHTALYWYRQSLGQGLEFLIYFQGNSAPDKSGLPSDRFSAERTGGSVSTLTIQRTQQEDSAVYLCASSSSGGGADTQYFGPGTRLTVL.

The V and J genes are TRBV20-1 and TRBJ2-1; the match to TRBD2 covers 7 bases. The CDR3 length is 12 residues. Trimming took 7 bases from V and 5 from J; bases not matched to a gene: 5. The germline V gene encodes CDR1 DFQATT and CDR2 SNEGSKA (reference sequence). The CDR3 coding sequence is TGCAGTGGGCGCCGGGGGGACAATGAGCAGTTCTTC. Translated: CSGRRGDNEQFF.

This chain uses TRBV25-1 with TRBJ1-4; the match to TRBD1 covers 9 bases. Germline CDR1 is MGHDK and CDR2 is SYGVNS. This CDR3 spans 16 amino acids. With V trimmed by 4 bases and J by 10 bases, 13 bases remained unmatched. The CDR3 spells CASSATPGQGMGKLFF. The CDR3 bases are TGTGCCAGCAGTGCTACTCCGGGACAGGGAATGGGAAAACTGTTTTTT.

The V and J genes are TRBV30 and TRBJ2-7, with D tentatively TRBD2 (5 bases). The CDR3 is made up of 13 amino acids. V was trimmed by 1 base and J by 5 bases, leaving 12 bases between them. Germline loops: CDR1 GTSNPN, CDR2 SVGIG (reference sequence). The CDR3 nucleotides are TGTGCCTGGAGTGCCCTGGGAGCGGACGAGCAGTACTTC. It is translated as CAWSALGADEQYF.

In its sample, this clonotype was seen a few times. This chain links TRBV5-1 with TRBJ2-1; 8 bases line up with TRBD2. Per the germline V gene, CDR1 is SGHRS and CDR2 is YFSETQ. This CDR3 is built from 20 residues. V was clipped by 3 bases and J by 12 bases; unmatched bases: 29. The CDR3 DNA reads TGCGCCAGCAGCTCCCCTGAGCGGGAGTTGATTCTGGGGGCGGTAGCCCGGCAGTTCTTC. It encodes CASSSPERELILGAVARQFF.

This clonotype was seen a handful of times. J is TRBJ2-5 and V is TRBV12-3 or TRBV12-4; 7 bases align to TRBD1. The CDR3 has 16 residues. J lost 2 bases, V lost 6 bases, and 12 bases had no gene match. The CDR3 here is CASSSTPWTGQETQYF. CDR3 nucleotides: TGTGCCAGCAGCTCCACACCCTGGACAGGACAAGAGACCCAGTACTTC.

J is TRBJ2-4 and V is TRBV27; 12 positions agree with TRBD2. The J segment lost 2 bases and the V segment lost 6 bases, leaving 11 bases of the junction unmatched. The CDR3 length is 18 residues. The V gene's germline CDR1 is MNHEY and CDR2 SMNVEV (reference sequence). The CDR3 loop is CASRSASGRAVSKNIQYF. The CDR3 DNA reads TGTGCCAGCAGAAGCGCTAGCGGGAGGGCCGTGTCCAAAAACATTCAGTACTTC.

J is TRBJ2-3 and V is TRBV19, with 7 bases identical to TRBD1. Trimming removed 3 bases from V and 0 bases from J; junction bases left unmatched: 6. The length of the CDR3 is 16 residues. CDR1 LNHDA and CDR2 SQIVND come from the germline V gene (reference sequence). The CDR3 here is CASSILLDRSTDTQYF. CDR3 DNA: TGTGCCAGTAGTATCTTATTGGACAGGAGCACAGATACGCAGTATTTT.

This chain links TRBV5-6 with TRBJ2-1; no definite D call. V was clipped by 4 bases and J by 10 bases, with 9 bases between them. Germline loops: CDR1 SGHDT, CDR2 YYEEEE. This CDR3 contains 11 residues. CDR3 sequence: CASSPGTEQFF. In DNA, the CDR3 is TGTGCCAGCAGCCCAGGTACAGAGCAGTTCTTC.

This clonotype showed up just a few times. The chain uses TRBV10-3 and TRBJ1-2; maybe TRBD1 (5 bases). Germline CDR1 and CDR2: ENHRY and SYGVKD. This CDR3 has 13 residues. V lost 10 bases, J lost 3 bases, and 15 bases lay in between. The DNA of the CDR3 is TGTGCCACCAACGGGGGGGGTGACTATGGCTACACCTTC. The encoded protein is CATNGGGDYGYTF.